This TCR beta chain was identified during a study of T cell responses to AZD1222 COVID-19 vaccine (dated by TCRdb to about 2021). Regarding the study in general: AZD1222 recipients whose second dose came at about 4 weeks and those whose second dose came at about 12 weeks were combined into one group, since spike-specific TCR depth and breadth did not differ between the two schedules. Enrollment into the trials was organized by age into subgroups of 18-55, 56-69 and 70-plus years, and those subgroups contained roughly 140, 27 and 60 TCR-sequenced participants, respectively. A total of 240 or so trial participants underwent TCR sequencing, of whom about 210 had received two doses of AZD1222 and around 26 had received two doses of the MenACWY control vaccine. Study-wide findings and limitations: The 56-69-year group was small, and its depth increase did not reach significance, likely because of low power. Conclusions about previously exposed vaccinees are limited because only six or seven AZD1222 recipients were SARS-CoV-2 seropositive at baseline. The vaccine-associated CD4 TCRs covered the entire spike protein, and the dominant responses fell in regions 160-218 and 743-854. Participants were mostly white British, with more females than males. The authors suggested clonal diversity may have been underestimated. Reportedly, almost half of the unique spike-specific TCRs recognized epitopes lying outside the regions that are mutated in the B.1.351 and B.1.1.7 variants. After two AZD1222 doses, both the breadth and the depth of spike-specific TCRs were significantly higher than at day 0 and than in MenACWY recipients. Because no samples from the day 14 peak response were available, repertoires could be characterized only after the peak T cell response.

The CDR3 regions of human TCRbeta chains were analyzed by immunosequencing. On the authors' methods: TCRs in the repertoires were compared against a reference library of SARS-CoV-2-specific TCRs that had been generated with the MIRA antigen-specificity platform. Breadth was defined as the fraction of unique TCRs that were SARS-CoV-2-associated. Depth was defined as the fraction of total T cells that were SARS-CoV-2-associated. Using the MIRA data, each spike-specific TCR was mapped to the spike region that the TCR reacts to and placed in a CD4 or CD8 class. Log10-transformed breadth and depth values were compared by one-way ANOVA with Sidak's multiple comparisons tests. Drawn from immuneACCESS, this table holds only the in-frame rearrangements with V and J called that TCRdb kept. Clones are partly lost; checked studies trace under half to an unresolved V gene and leave the rest unexplained. V, J and clone size were drawn from that table, and D and trimming were deduced from the DNA. For this sample the table gives approximately 90,000 clones, of which about 92% were detected only once. The top ten constitute about 2.2% of the sample.

In the paper's terms, the time point label means: baseline before first vaccination. Vaccinee samples were obtained from the UK trials COV001 and COV002, which included a single-blind randomized controlled phase 2/3 trial of AZD1222 (ChAdOx1 nCoV-19) in healthy adults. For TCRbeta chain sequencing, PBMC samples were collected from trial participants at day 0 and at day 28 after the second dose. Regarding this clone: Its binding antigen is unknown. No base-level quality is on record; no much larger clone is a single base apart.

V has 4 bases trimmed and J has 1 base trimmed; junction bases matching no gene number 1. CDR1 is given as WNHNN and CDR2 as SYGVQD, both from the germline V gene (reference sequence). The CDR3 starts with the cysteine, ends with the phenylalanine, and has 15 residues. Left in the record is the CDR3 DNA by itself, 45 bases read in frame from the first base. This specimen consisted of peripheral blood, obtained on day 0 of AZD1222 vaccination. The sequence was collected from an adult in good health. Recombination joined TRBV10-1 with TRBJ2-3; 11 central bases correspond to TRBD1. The nucleotide sequence reads TGCGCCAGCAGTGGGGGACAGGGGGGCACAGATACGCAGTATTTT. Protein translation: CASSGGQGGTDTQYF.